This TCR beta chain derives from a study of cytomegalovirus exposure and HLA in healthy donors. The PCR used 60 Vbeta and 13 Jbeta primers. Data came from immunoSEQ multiplex PCR; TCRdb stores just in-frame clones and leaves some out. The sample shows 95,000 to 110,000 clones, 70% to 85% of them seen only once. Worth noting for this clone: Its antigen is still unknown.

General observations from the study: Common viral pathogens seemed to be connected with several of the most significant clusters, according to a later analysis.

V was clipped by 3 bases and J by 2 bases, with 11 bases between them. The CDR3 covers 14 residues. Germline assignment: CDR1 KGHSH and CDR2 LQKENI. The sequenced material came from PBMCs. V usage is TRBV18 and J usage is TRBJ2-7; no clear D. This TCR derives from a woman younger than 35 in good health and CMV-seropositive. CDR3 region: CASSPAPLTYEQYF. DNA for the CDR3: TGTGCCAGCTCACCGGCTCCCTTAACCTACGAGCAGTACTTC.